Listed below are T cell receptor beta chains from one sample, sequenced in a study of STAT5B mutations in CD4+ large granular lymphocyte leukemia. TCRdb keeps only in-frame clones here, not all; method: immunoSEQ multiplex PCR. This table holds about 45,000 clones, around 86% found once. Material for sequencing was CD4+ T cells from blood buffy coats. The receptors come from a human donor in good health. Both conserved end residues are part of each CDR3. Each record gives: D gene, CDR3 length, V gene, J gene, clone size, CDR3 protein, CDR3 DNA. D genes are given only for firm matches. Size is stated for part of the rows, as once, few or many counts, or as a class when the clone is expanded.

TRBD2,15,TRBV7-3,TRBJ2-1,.,CASSFTSGSYNEQFF,TGTGCCAGCAGTTTCACTAGCGGGTCCTACAATGAGCAGTTCTTC
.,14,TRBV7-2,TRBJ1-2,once,CASRQRAAGYGYTF,TGTGCCAGCAGACAAAGGGCGGCAGGCTATGGCTACACCTTC
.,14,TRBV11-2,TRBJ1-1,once,CASSLVGGNTEAFF,TGTGCCAGCAGCTTAGTTGGTGGAAACACTGAAGCTTTCTTT
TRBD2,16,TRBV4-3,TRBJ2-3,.,CASSQELAGGSDTQYF,TGCGCCAGCAGCCAAGAACTAGCGGGAGGGTCAGATACGCAGTATTTT
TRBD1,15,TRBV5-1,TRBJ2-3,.,CASSLRQGAGDTQYF,TGCGCCAGCAGCTTAAGGCAGGGGGCGGGAGATACGCAGTATTTT
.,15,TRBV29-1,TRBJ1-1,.,CSVGTLGGEYTEAFF,TGCAGCGTGGGGACCCTCGGGGGCGAGTACACTGAAGCTTTCTTT
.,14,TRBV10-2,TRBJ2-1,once,CASSRSGSNNEQFF,TGCGCCAGCAGTAGAAGCGGGTCTAACAATGAGCAGTTCTTC
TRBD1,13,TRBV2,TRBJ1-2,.,CASRGTGNYGYTF,TGTGCCAGCAGGGGGACAGGGAACTATGGCTACACCTTC
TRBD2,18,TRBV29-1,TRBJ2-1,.,CSVDTTNPSGKAINEQFF,TGCAGCGTGGATACCACCAATCCTAGCGGGAAGGCAATAAATGAGCAGTTCTTC
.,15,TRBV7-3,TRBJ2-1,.,CASSLNPSSYNEQFF,TGTGCCAGCAGCTTAAACCCGAGCTCCTACAATGAGCAGTTCTTC